This T cell receptor beta chain was identified during a study of cytomegalovirus exposure and HLA in healthy donors (dated by TCRdb to about 2017). Context from the whole study: A later analysis indicated that the 120 validation repertoires were generated on the platform also employed for the 650 to 850 repertoires of the first cohort. The study aimed to test whether cataloging public T cell receptors could reveal signatures of past pathogen exposure. Besides the first cohort of 666 subjects, a separate validation cohort made up of some 110 different subjects was used. To predict cytomegalovirus infection status, the study brought together high-throughput TCR immunosequencing, statistical association of individual TCRs with disease status, and machine learning.

Receptors were amplified or captured by the immunoSEQ multiplex PCR assay. Regarding the original processing steps: To diagnose cytomegalovirus status from the catalog of TCR beta chain sequences, a statistical classification framework was built. TCRdb obtained this table from immuneACCESS and retained in-frame rearrangements with V and J assigned. These tables miss some clones; where compared with another copy, unresolved V genes account for less than half of the shortfall, and the remainder is unexplained. D and trimming were read from the DNA, whereas the V and J calls and clone size are those reported in that table. Within this sample are fewer than 130,000 clones, with around 90% of them counted one time only. The top ten clonotypes cover 1.5% to 2% of the sample. The CDR3 spans 13 residues, from the cysteine through the phenylalanine. The DNA shown is the 39-base CDR3, in frame from base 1. As encoded in the germline V gene, CDR1 is SGDLS while CDR2 is YYNGEE. V and J are truncated by 4 bases and 2 bases respectively, leaving an intervening sequence of 9 bases.

As concerns this clone: This receptor's antigen is unknown. No much larger clone is present one base from it, and per-base qualities are unavailable.

The donors belonged to the validation cohort of around 110 subjects, which was separate from the 666-subject first cohort. Results the study describes overall, beyond this receptor: In the study, some 160 TCR beta chains were listed as associated with cytomegalovirus. A later analysis found that TCRs clustered in the first cohort also tended to co-occur in the 100 to 150 validation repertoires, with more than 90% of cluster scores above 0. A later analysis had no HLA typing for the validation cohort, so co-occurrence there was scored across all 110 or so repertoires. The classifier was reported to diagnose cytomegalovirus status with high specificity and sensitivity in both the original and validation cohorts. A few of the identified cytomegalovirus-associated TCR beta chains were confirmed in vitro to be specific for cytomegalovirus antigens. It was suggested by the authors that the approach could potentially be generalized to other disease states and immunological phenotypes. Across donors, most TCR sequences were observed very rarely, whereas some public TCRs were present in many individuals.

Material for sequencing was PBMCs. The clonotype comes from a woman between 18 and 30 years old in good health and CMV-seronegative. The chain couples TRBV9 to TRBJ1-1; no confident D gene assignment can be made. The CDR3 in this case is CASSPRFNTEAFF. The sequenced DNA: TGTGCCAGCAGCCCCCGTTTCAACACTGAAGCTTTCTTT.